This TCR beta chain came from a study of blood T cell repertoires in COVID-19. Study summary: Acute and convalescent COVID-19 specimens originated in the United States, Italy and Spain.

J was trimmed by 3 bases and V by 1 base; bases with no gene match: 2. Germline values: CDR1 KGHSH, CDR2 LQKENI. There are 15 residues in the CDR3. Sequenced by immunoSEQ multiplex PCR; TCRdb stores in-frame clones only, minus some. Seen here are approximately 250,000 clones, 86% observed once, and the top ten hold 2% to 2.5%. The receptor comes from a man younger than 40 who had recovered from COVID-19. This chain joins TRBV18 and TRBJ2-2; 7 bases are a match to TRBD1. Sequencing was performed on peripheral blood. CDR3 sequence (DNA): TGTGCCAGCTCACCACAGGGGGCCGACACCGGGGAGCTGTTTTTT. Translation: CASSPQGADTGELFF.